This entry features one T cell receptor beta chain sequence. What it recognizes is unknown. The data originate from a study of cytomegalovirus exposure and HLA in healthy donors. Broader study findings: First-cohort TCR clusters were later found to tend to co-occur in the approximately 120 validation repertoires.

Clones were sequenced by immunoSEQ multiplex PCR, and TCRdb holds only the in-frame ones, with some missing. In the table there are 250,000 to 300,000 clones, 85% to 90% of which are singletons. V dropped 2 bases and J dropped 1 base, with 5 bases sitting between them. The CDR3 is made up of 13 amino acids. CDR1 is SGHDN, CDR2 FVKESK, per germline. Donors were drawn from the approximately 110-subject validation cohort, separate from the 666-subject first cohort. The chain carries TRBV14 and TRBJ2-5; no reliable D call. The source material was PBMCs. The sequence derives from a woman aged 18-30 years in good health and CMV-seronegative. The CDR3 here is CASSQLSQETQYF. DNA of the CDR3: TGTGCCAGCAGCCAACTATCCCAAGAGACCCAGTACTTC.